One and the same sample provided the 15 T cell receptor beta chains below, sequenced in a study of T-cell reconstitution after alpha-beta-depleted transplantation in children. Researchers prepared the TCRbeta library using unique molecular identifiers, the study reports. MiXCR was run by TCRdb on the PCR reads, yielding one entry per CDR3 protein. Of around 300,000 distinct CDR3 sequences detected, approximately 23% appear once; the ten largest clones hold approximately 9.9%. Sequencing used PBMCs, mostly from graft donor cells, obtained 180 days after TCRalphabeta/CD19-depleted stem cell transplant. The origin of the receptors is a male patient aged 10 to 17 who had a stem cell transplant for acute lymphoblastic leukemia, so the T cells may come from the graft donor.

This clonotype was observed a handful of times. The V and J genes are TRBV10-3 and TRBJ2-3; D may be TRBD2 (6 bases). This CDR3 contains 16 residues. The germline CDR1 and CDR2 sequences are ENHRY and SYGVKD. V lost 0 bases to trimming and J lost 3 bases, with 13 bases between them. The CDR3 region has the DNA TGTGCCATCAGTGAGTCGGCGGGAAGTGAAACAGATACGCAGTATTTT. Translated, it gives CAISESAGSETDTQYF.

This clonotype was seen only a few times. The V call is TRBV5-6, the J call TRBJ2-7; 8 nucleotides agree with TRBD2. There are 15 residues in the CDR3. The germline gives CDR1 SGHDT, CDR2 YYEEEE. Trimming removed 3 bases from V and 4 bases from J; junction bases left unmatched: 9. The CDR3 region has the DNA TGTGCCAGCAGCTACACGGGAGGGGTGGCGTACGAGCAGTACTTC. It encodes CASSYTGGVAYEQYF.

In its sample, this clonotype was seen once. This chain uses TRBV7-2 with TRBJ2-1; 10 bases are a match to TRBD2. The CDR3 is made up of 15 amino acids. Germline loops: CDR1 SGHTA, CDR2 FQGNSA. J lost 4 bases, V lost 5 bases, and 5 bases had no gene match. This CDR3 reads CASSVILAGYNEQFF. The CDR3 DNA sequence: TGTGCCAGCAGCGTAATACTAGCGGGGTACAATGAGCAGTTCTTC.

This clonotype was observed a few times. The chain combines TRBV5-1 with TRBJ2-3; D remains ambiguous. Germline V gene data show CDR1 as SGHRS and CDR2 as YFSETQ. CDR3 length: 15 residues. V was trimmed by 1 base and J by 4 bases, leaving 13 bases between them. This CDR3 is CASSLLAFGSDTQYF. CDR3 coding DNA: TGCGCCAGCAGCTTGTTGGCATTCGGCTCAGATACGCAGTATTTT.

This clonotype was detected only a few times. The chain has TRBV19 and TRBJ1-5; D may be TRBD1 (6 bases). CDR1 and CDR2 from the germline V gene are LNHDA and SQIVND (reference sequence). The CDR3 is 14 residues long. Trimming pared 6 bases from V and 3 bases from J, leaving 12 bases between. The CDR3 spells CASRDRDTNQPQHF. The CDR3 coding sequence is TGTGCCAGTAGAGACCGGGACACCAATCAGCCCCAGCATTTT.

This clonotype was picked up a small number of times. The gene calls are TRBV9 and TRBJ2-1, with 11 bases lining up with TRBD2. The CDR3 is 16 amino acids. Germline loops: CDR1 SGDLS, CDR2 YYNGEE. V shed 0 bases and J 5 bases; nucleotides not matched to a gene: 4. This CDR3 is CASSVVTSGRHNEQFF. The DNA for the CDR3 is TGTGCCAGCAGCGTAGTCACTAGCGGGAGACACAATGAGCAGTTCTTC.

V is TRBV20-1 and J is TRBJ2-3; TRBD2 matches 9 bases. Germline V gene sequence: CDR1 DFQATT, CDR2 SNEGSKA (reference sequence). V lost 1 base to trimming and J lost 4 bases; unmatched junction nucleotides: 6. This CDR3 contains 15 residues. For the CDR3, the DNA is TGCAGTGCTAGAGTAGCGGGAGACTACCCAGATACGCAGTATTTT. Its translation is CSARVAGDYPDTQYF.

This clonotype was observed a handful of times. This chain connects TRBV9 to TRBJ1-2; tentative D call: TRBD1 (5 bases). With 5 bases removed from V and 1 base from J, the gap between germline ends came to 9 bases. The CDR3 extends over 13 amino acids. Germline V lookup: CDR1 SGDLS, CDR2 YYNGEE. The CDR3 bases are TGTGCCAGCAGGTTGGGGGGTAACTATGGCTACACCTTC. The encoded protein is CASRLGGNYGYTF.

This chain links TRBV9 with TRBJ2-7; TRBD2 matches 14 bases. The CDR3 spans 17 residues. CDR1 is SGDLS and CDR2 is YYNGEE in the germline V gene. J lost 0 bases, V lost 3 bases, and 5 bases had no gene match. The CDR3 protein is CASSGGLAGDLSYEQYF. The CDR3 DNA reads TGTGCCAGCAGCGGGGGACTAGCGGGAGATCTCTCCTACGAGCAGTACTTC. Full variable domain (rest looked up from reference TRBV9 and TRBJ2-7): DSGVTQTPKHLITATGQRVTLRCSPRSGDLSVYWYQQSLDQGLQFLIQYYNGEERAKGNILERFSAQQFPDLHSELNLSSLELGDSALYFCASSGGLAGDLSYEQYFGPGTRLTVT.

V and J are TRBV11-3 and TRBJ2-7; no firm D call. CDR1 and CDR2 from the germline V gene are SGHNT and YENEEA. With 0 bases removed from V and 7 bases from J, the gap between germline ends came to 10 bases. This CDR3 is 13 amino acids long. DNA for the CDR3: TGTGCCAGCAGCTTAGACGGTAGTCTGGAGCAGTACTTC. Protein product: CASSLDGSLEQYF.

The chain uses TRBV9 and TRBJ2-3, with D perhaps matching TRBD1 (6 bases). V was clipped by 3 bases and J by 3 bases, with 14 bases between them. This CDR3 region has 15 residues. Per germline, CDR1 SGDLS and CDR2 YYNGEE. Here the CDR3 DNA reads TGTGCCAGCAGCGCATTAGATACAGGGACAGATACGCAGTATTTT. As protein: CASSALDTGTDTQYF.

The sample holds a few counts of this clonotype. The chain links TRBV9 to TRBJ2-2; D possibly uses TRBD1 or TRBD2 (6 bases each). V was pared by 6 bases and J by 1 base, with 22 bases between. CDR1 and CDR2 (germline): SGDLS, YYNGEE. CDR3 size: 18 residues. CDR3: CASTSGGRGPLNTGELFF. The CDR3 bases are TGTGCCAGCACTTCCGGGGGCAGGGGACCCCTGAACACCGGGGAGCTGTTTTTT.

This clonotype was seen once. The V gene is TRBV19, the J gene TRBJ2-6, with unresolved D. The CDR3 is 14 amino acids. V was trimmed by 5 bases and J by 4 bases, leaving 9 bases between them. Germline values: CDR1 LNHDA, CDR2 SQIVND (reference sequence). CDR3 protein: CASSPPWGANVLTF. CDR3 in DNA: TGTGCCAGTAGTCCTCCCTGGGGGGCCAACGTCCTGACTTTC.

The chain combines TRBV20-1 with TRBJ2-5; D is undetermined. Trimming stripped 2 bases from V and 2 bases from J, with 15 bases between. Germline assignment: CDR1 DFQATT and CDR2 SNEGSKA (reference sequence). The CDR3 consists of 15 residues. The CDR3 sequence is CSARNARKVQETQYF. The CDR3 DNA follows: TGCAGTGCTAGAAACGCAAGGAAGGTACAAGAGACCCAGTACTTC.

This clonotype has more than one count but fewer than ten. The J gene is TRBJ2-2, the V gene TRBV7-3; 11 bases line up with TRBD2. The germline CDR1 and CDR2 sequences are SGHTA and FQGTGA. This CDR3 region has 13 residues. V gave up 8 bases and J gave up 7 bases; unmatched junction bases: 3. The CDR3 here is CASCLAGGGELFF. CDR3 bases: TGTGCCAGCTGTCTAGCGGGAGGCGGGGAGCTGTTTTTT.